This passage covers 31 T cell receptor beta chains from one sample sequenced in a study of PD-1 blockade in classical Hodgkin lymphoma. Brentuximab vedotin exposure varied, and every patient relapsed after autologous stem cell transplantation. TCRdb's table, derived via immunoSEQ multiplex PCR, lists solely in-frame clones and lacks some. The data show 80,000 to 100,000 clones, roughly 76% seen once. Sequenced material: peripheral blood mononuclear cells (PBMCs), taken before the second cycle of nivolumab. The receptors come from a human donor with classical Hodgkin lymphoma.

The gene calls are TRBV10-1 and TRBJ2-7; the D is unclear. CDR3 size: 13 residues. Per the germline V gene, CDR1 is WNHNN and CDR2 is SYGVQD (reference sequence). V lost 2 bases to trimming and J lost 6 bases, with 11 bases between them. The DNA of the CDR3 is TGCGCCAGCAGTGAGCTCAGGTCCGGCGAGCAGTACTTC. This translates into CASSELRSGEQYF.

This clone is classed as medium-sized (0.01 to 0.1%). V gene TRBV10-3 combines with J gene TRBJ1-5, with 8 bases fitting TRBD1. The V and J ends lost 4 bases and 6 bases, in that order; junction bases with no gene match: 8. The CDR3 totals 15 residues. The V gene's germline CDR1 is ENHRY and CDR2 SYGVKD. The CDR3 sequence: CAISAGGAGIQPQHF. The CDR3 bases are TGTGCCATCAGTGCAGGGGGCGCAGGAATTCAGCCCCAGCATTTT.

The chain carries TRBV6-1 and TRBJ2-1; D is possibly TRBD2 (7 bases). Germline-derived CDR1 and CDR2 are MNHNS and SASEGT. V lost 6 bases and J 9 bases, leaving 18 bases between the germline ends. CDR3 length: 14 residues. This CDR3 is CASSPGGLQGEQFF. CDR3 bases: TGTGCCAGCAGCCCGGGAGGCCTACAGGGTGAGCAGTTCTTC.

This sequence joins TRBV5-1 and TRBJ1-3; D is uncertain. Trimming removed 0 bases at V and 3 bases at J, with 7 bases between. The CDR3 covers 14 residues. Germline assignment: CDR1 SGHRS and CDR2 YFSETQ. The DNA for the CDR3 is TGCGCCAGCAGCTTGGCAGCCGATGGAAACACCATATATTTT. This codes for CASSLAADGNTIYF.

The gene calls are TRBV5-6 and TRBJ2-1; 9 positions match TRBD1. Losses at the gene ends were 1 base for V and 6 bases for J; bases not matched to a gene: 8. This CDR3 region has 16 residues. Germline CDR1 SGHDT, CDR2 YYEEEE. CDR3 nucleotides: TGTGCCAGCAGCTTGAGTTTTGGGACAGGGTCCAATGAGCAGTTCTTC. It specifies CASSLSFGTGSNEQFF.

The CDR3: CASSWGAGFSDTQYF. As DNA, the CDR3 is TGTGCCAGCAGTTGGGGCGCAGGGTTCTCAGATACGCAGTATTTT. This chain links TRBV27 with TRBJ2-3; D may be TRBD1 (5 bases). Looked up from germline, CDR1 is MNHEY and CDR2 is SMNVEV (reference sequence). V was pared by 4 bases and J by 4 bases, with 15 bases between. This CDR3 spans 15 amino acids.

The chain employs TRBV5-1 and TRBJ2-7; the match to TRBD1 covers 8 bases. Germline CDR1 and CDR2: SGHRS and YFSETQ. The CDR3 spans 15 residues. With 0 bases clipped from V and 6 bases from J, the junction kept 8 bases outside the gene matches. The CDR3, as DNA: TGCGCCAGCAGCTTGGTCCCGGACAGGGAAGGCGAGCAGTACTTC. Its translation: CASSLVPDREGEQYF.

The gene calls are TRBV13 and TRBJ1-4; D is unclear. Trimming stripped 0 bases from V and 4 bases from J, with 6 bases between. CDR1 and CDR2 (germline): PRHDT, FYEKMQ (reference sequence). The CDR3 is made up of 14 amino acids. Written as DNA, the CDR3 is TGTGCCAGCAGCTTAGGCTCCCGTAATGAAAAACTGTTTTTT. It translates to CASSLGSRNEKLFF.

The chain joins TRBV4-1 to TRBJ1-4; 8 nucleotides agree with TRBD1. V was pared by 4 bases and J by 7 bases, with 8 bases of the junction left unmatched. CDR1 is MGHRA and CDR2 is YSYEKL in the germline V gene. This CDR3 comprises 15 residues. The CDR3 DNA follows: TGCGCCAGCAGCCGACTTACAGGGGGTGGTGAAAAACTGTTTTTT. As protein: CASSRLTGGGEKLFF.

The rearrangement joins TRBV5-1 to TRBJ2-3, with 12 positions matching TRBD1. The CDR3 is 16 amino acids. The ends lost 3 bases at V and 4 bases at J; junction bases unmatched: 6. Germline V CDR1 and CDR2: SGHRS, YFSETQ. The CDR3 sequence is CASSSAGTGGADTQYF. The CDR3 DNA reads as TGCGCCAGCAGCTCAGCCGGGACAGGGGGCGCAGATACGCAGTATTTT.

This chain's CDR3 is CAISDGASGANVLTF. The CDR3 DNA is TGTGCCATCAGTGACGGGGCCTCTGGGGCCAACGTCCTGACTTTC. The chain is built from TRBV10-3 and TRBJ2-6; D possibly matches TRBD1 or TRBD2 (5 bases each). CDR1 is ENHRY, CDR2 SYGVKD, per germline. The ends were cut back, 3 bases at V and 0 bases at J, with 6 bases in the middle. The length of the CDR3 is 15 residues.

The rearrangement joins TRBV7-2 to TRBJ2-7, with D maybe TRBD1 (6 bases). The CDR3 length is 14 residues. With 5 bases removed from V and 0 bases from J, the gap between germline ends came to 11 bases. CDR1 and CDR2 from the germline V gene are SGHTA and FQGNSA. The CDR3 protein is CASSQQGDSYEQYF. The CDR3 DNA is TGTGCCAGCAGCCAACAGGGAGACTCCTACGAGCAGTACTTC.

On this clone itself: Other DNA sequences in the sample encode the same CDR3. V usage is TRBV7-9 and J usage is TRBJ2-5, with no clear D. Deletions cut 1 base from V and 5 bases from J, with 8 bases between. The germline CDR1 and CDR2 sequences are SEHNR and FQNEAQ (reference sequence). This CDR3 spans 13 amino acids. Here the CDR3 DNA reads TGTGCCAGCAGCTTAGGGGGAAGGGAGACCCAGTACTTC. Translated: CASSLGGRETQYF.

This clone was counted a single time. The V and J genes are TRBV18 and TRBJ2-5; no firm D call. The CDR3 runs to 15 residues. Germline CDR1 KGHSH, CDR2 LQKENI. V was shortened by 1 base and J by 4 bases, with 13 bases between the two germline ends. The chain's CDR3 is CASSPQQSRGETQYF. The DNA of the CDR3 is TGTGCCAGCTCACCACAGCAATCCCGCGGAGAGACCCAGTACTTC.

In this sample, this clone turned up a few times. The chain employs TRBV15 and TRBJ2-1; 11 nucleotides line up with TRBD2. CDR3 length equals 16 residues. Germline V gene data show CDR1 as LNHNV and CDR2 as YYDKDF (reference sequence). The junction had 10 bases not matched to a gene; V was cut back by 0 bases and J by 12 bases. For the CDR3, the DNA is TGTGCCACCAGCAGAGATTCCCCAACTAGCGGGAGTGCGCAGTTCTTC. As protein: CATSRDSPTSGSAQFF.

The V gene is TRBV6-5, the J gene TRBJ2-7; D is unclear. Germline CDR1 is MNHEY and CDR2 is SVGAGI. CDR3 size: 14 residues. V lost 0 bases and J 3 bases, leaving 9 bases between the germline ends. CDR3 sequence reads: CASSYSMVLYEQYF. Here the CDR3 DNA reads TGTGCCAGCAGTTACTCGATGGTGCTCTACGAGCAGTACTTC.

This clone was observed once. The rearrangement links TRBV2 to TRBJ1-5; D is possibly TRBD1 (6 bases). Germline V lookup: CDR1 SNHLY, CDR2 FYNNEI. Trimming pared 5 bases from V and 7 bases from J, leaving 12 bases between. This CDR3 has 13 residues. The CDR3 region is CASSRDMGQPQHF. CDR3 nucleotides: TGTGCCAGCAGTCGGGACATGGGGCAGCCCCAGCATTTT.

This chain connects TRBV5-1 to TRBJ1-3; weak D call: TRBD1 (6 bases). Germline CDR1 reads SGHRS; CDR2 reads YFSETQ. CDR3 length: 14 residues. V lost 5 bases and J lost 0, with 9 bases in between. This CDR3 reads CASRGHHSGNTIYF. The CDR3 nucleotides are TGCGCCAGCAGGGGACACCACTCTGGAAACACCATATATTTT.

This clone was found once. The chain recombines TRBV30 with TRBJ2-1, with D perhaps assigned TRBD1 or TRBD2 (7 bases each). V shed 0 bases and J shed 16 bases, with 22 bases lying between them. There are 14 residues in the CDR3. CDR1 is GTSNPN and CDR2 is SVGIG in the germline V gene (reference sequence). CDR3 residues: CAWSVVEGAGVQFF. CDR3 DNA: TGTGCCTGGAGTGTAGTGGAGGGGGCGGGAGTGCAATTCTTC. Complete variable domain (other parts from reference TRBV30 and TRBJ2-1): SQTIHQWPATLVQPVGSPLSLECTVEGTSNPNLYWYRQAAGRGLQLLFYSVGIGQISSEVPQNLSASRPQDRQFILSSKKLLLSDSGFYLCAWSVVEGAGVQFFGPGTRLTVL.

This chain uses TRBV11-2 with TRBJ2-7; TRBD2 matches at 10 bases. V lost 0 bases, J lost 4 bases, and 12 bases stayed unmatched. Per germline, CDR1 SGHAT and CDR2 FQNNGV. The CDR3 is made up of 18 amino acids. CDR3: CASSLDPPGLAASYEQYF. The CDR3 DNA reads as TGTGCCAGCAGCTTAGATCCCCCAGGACTAGCGGCTTCTTACGAGCAGTACTTC. The whole variable domain, filled in from reference TRBV11-2 and TRBJ2-7, reads EAGVAQSPRYKIIEKRQSVAFWCNPISGHATLYWYQQILGQGPKLLIQFQNNGVVDDSQLPKDRFSAERLKGVDSTLKIQPAKLEDSAVYLCASSLDPPGLAASYEQYFGPGTRLTVT.

The rearrangement joins TRBV5-1 to TRBJ2-2; 7 nucleotides match TRBD1. CDR1 and CDR2 from the germline V gene are SGHRS and YFSETQ. V lost 1 base and J lost 7; bases outside the gene matches: 10. The CDR3 extends over 16 amino acids. CDR3 bases: TGCGCCAGCAGCTTGTCGTGGGCAGGGGGATACGGGGAGCTGTTTTTT. As protein: CASSLSWAGGYGELFF.

This sequence joins TRBV25-1 and TRBJ1-1, with a tentative D call TRBD1 (5 bases). The V gene lost 1 base and the J gene lost 1 base, with 7 bases spanning the gap. Germline values: CDR1 MGHDK, CDR2 SYGVNS. The CDR3 runs to 14 residues. The CDR3 DNA is TGTGCCAGCAGTGAATGGGGGGGGAACACTGAAGCTTTCTTT. This translates into CASSEWGGNTEAFF.

The count of this clone is one. V gene TRBV10-3 combines with J gene TRBJ1-2; D unclear. This CDR3 region has 14 residues. CDR1 and CDR2 (germline): ENHRY, SYGVKD. V was clipped by 0 bases and J by 2 bases, with 7 bases between them. Here the CDR3 reads CAISESVGNYGYTF. In DNA, the CDR3 is TGTGCCATCAGTGAGTCGGTTGGGAACTATGGCTACACCTTC.

J is TRBJ2-3 and V is TRBV15, with D perhaps TRBD2 (6 bases). CDR3 length: 11 amino acids. Germline lookup yields CDR1 LNHNV and CDR2 YYDKDF (reference sequence). V lost 3 bases and J 10 bases, leaving 8 bases between the germline ends. The CDR3 here is CATSSGSSQYF. The DNA of the CDR3 is TGTGCCACCAGCAGCGGGAGTTCGCAGTATTTT.

This clone was observed a single time. V and J are TRBV9 and TRBJ2-1; D is perhaps TRBD2 (5 bases). The CDR3 extends over 13 amino acids. CDR1 SGDLS and CDR2 YYNGEE come from the germline V gene. Trimming left V 4 bases short and J 9 bases short, with 14 bases between. The CDR3 protein is CASSTILGGEQFF. CDR3 bases: TGTGCCAGCAGCACAATACTAGGTGGTGAGCAGTTCTTC.

This clone was picked up one time. The chain is built from TRBV9 and TRBJ2-1; unclear D gene. V was clipped by 7 bases and J by 5 bases, with 25 bases between them. The length of the CDR3 is 17 residues. Germline CDR1 is SGDLS and CDR2 is YYNGEE. The DNA for the CDR3 is TGTGCCAGCTCTCCCCCCCTAGGGTCCCCTACTAACAATGAGCAGTTCTTC. Protein: CASSPPLGSPTNNEQFF.

This chain joins TRBV18 and TRBJ1-2; the match to TRBD1 covers 11 bases. The J segment lost 0 bases and the V segment lost 2 bases, leaving 8 bases of the junction unmatched. The germline V gene encodes CDR1 KGHSH and CDR2 LQKENI. The CDR3 totals 18 residues. Here the CDR3 reads CASSPSGQGGSSNYGYTF. The DNA of the CDR3 is TGTGCCAGCTCACCATCGGGACAGGGGGGTTCCTCTAACTATGGCTACACCTTC.

The chain couples TRBV6-5 to TRBJ1-4; D gene unclear. The CDR3 is 14 amino acids. Trimming pared 2 bases from V and 8 bases from J, leaving 12 bases between. Germline assignment: CDR1 MNHEY and CDR2 SVGAGI. The CDR3 sequence: CASSYTRMGEKLFF. The CDR3 nucleotides are TGTGCCAGCAGTTACACAAGGATGGGAGAAAAACTGTTTTTT.

The chain employs TRBV5-4 and TRBJ1-4; no clear D gene. CDR3 length: 14 amino acids. The V end was cut by 1 base, the J end by 0 bases, with 4 bases between. The germline V gene has CDR1 SGHNT and CDR2 YYREEE (reference sequence). The CDR3 DNA follows: TGTGCCAGCAGCTTGCAGCCAACTAATGAAAAACTGTTTTTT. It translates to CASSLQPTNEKLFF.

The chain recombines TRBV11-2 with TRBJ1-1; possible D gene TRBD1, 6 bases. The germline V gene has CDR1 SGHAT and CDR2 FQNNGV. This CDR3 spans 13 amino acids. V gave up 1 base and J gave up 11 bases, with 14 bases separating them. CDR3: CASSLAGGRWAFF. DNA for the CDR3: TGTGCCAGCAGCTTAGCCGGGGGGCGGTGGGCTTTCTTT.

In its sample, this clone was seen a few times. The rearrangement joins TRBV2 to TRBJ1-2; D gene unclear. V was trimmed by 6 bases and J by 5 bases, leaving 13 bases between them. The CDR3 runs 13 residues. Germline V gene sequence: CDR1 SNHLY, CDR2 FYNNEI. The CDR3 DNA reads as TGTGCCAGCAGCTCGACTGTAACTTATGGCTACACCTTC. It specifies CASSSTVTYGYTF. Filled out from reference TRBV2 and TRBJ1-2, the complete variable domain reads EPEVTQTPSHQVTQMGQEVILRCVPISNHLYFYWYRQILGQKVEFLVSFYNNEISEKSEIFDDQFSVERPDGSNFTLKIRSTKLEDSAMYFCASSSTVTYGYTFGSGTRLTVV.